This record looks at one TCR beta chain sequence and its context. Its matching antigen is unknown. These data belong to a study of graft-versus-host responses after intestinal transplantation. Looking at the study overall: The study gave all recipients anti-thymocyte globulin induction, then tacrolimus and steroids for 2 to 3 years.

Germline V gene lookup returns CDR1 LNHNV and CDR2 YYDKDF (reference sequence). CDR3 length equals 19 residues. The ends lost 0 bases at V and 7 bases at J; junction bases unmatched: 10. Study-wide points: In patients with graft-donor T cell macrochimerism, allograft graft-versus-host to host-versus-graft clonal ratios were high. There was an association between peak levels of circulating GvH clones and early post-transplant HvG declines.

TCRdb's copy holds only in-frame clones and misses some; the assay was immunoSEQ multiplex PCR. The sample consists of roughly 120,000 clones, over 85% of them appearing once. The chain joins TRBV15 to TRBJ2-2; 14 nucleotides match TRBD2. Sequenced here: unstimulated CD4+ T cells sorted from spleen or lymph node cells, sampled before intestinal transplant. This sequence originates from a human donor who received an intestinal transplant. CDR3 loop: CATSRDAGTSGSSLGELFF. CDR3 nucleotides: TGTGCCACCAGCAGAGATGCCGGGACTAGCGGGAGTTCGCTCGGGGAGCTGTTTTTT.